This T cell receptor beta chain was sequenced during a study of vaccination effects on CD4 cells after COVID-19. This clone has only one observation. Its specificity is not known. Sequenced by immunoSEQ multiplex PCR; TCRdb stores in-frame clones only, minus some. The sample holds approximately 26,000 clones, almost 80% seen once. Using viral peptide pools, the ViraFEST assay grew out antigen-specific CD4+ T cells prior to sequencing. Isolating CD4+ T cells followed 9 to 11 days of culture. Participants were vaccinated with two doses of either the BNT162b2 or mRNA-1273 vaccine. Trimming removed 3 bases from V and 0 bases from J, with 5 bases in between. Germline CDR1 and CDR2: ENHRY and SYGVKD. The length of the CDR3 is 14 residues.

The clonotype originates from a human donor who received a COVID-19 vaccine. Some clones in this sample may be carry-over from other donors' samples. The gene calls are TRBV10-3 and TRBJ1-4; D uncertain. The sequenced sample was CD4+ T cells from PBMCs cultured with SARS-CoV-2 spike peptides, obtained after COVID-19 vaccination. The CDR3, as DNA: TGTGCCATCAGTGAATCTGCAACTAATGAAAAACTGTTTTTT. Residues: CAISESATNEKLFF.